This T cell receptor (beta chain) emerged from a study of Graves' ophthalmopathy and Graves' hyperthyroidism. Findings of the study overall: Forecasting of ophthalmopathy progression by the model achieved about 71% sensitivity and less than 80% specificity.

This clonotype was found many times. The antigen is undetermined. Investigators amplified TCR beta CDR3 regions from RNA transcripts. HTBI primers primed a first-round RT-PCR, and a second-round multiplex PCR followed. TCRdb processed the multiplex PCR reads anew with MiXCR; each CDR3 protein has one entry. The repertoire holds 500,000 to 700,000 distinct CDR3 sequences, 35% to 40% seen once, with 3.5% to 4.5% in the top ten. V shed 7 bases, J shed 3 bases, and the junction held 8 bases outside the gene matches. The CDR3 runs 14 residues. Germline V CDR1 and CDR2: SGHTA, FQGNSA. Material for sequencing was peripheral blood or thyroid tissue (not recorded which). The TCR comes from an adult man with Graves' hyperthyroidism. V gene TRBV7-2 combines with J gene TRBJ2-5, with 7 bases fitting TRBD2. CDR3 sequence (DNA): TGTGCCAGCACCTTTTGGGGGAGGGAAGAGACCCAGTACTTC. It codes for CASTFWGREETQYF.